The 29 T cell receptor beta chains given below trace back to one sample, sequenced in a study of OX40 agonist ivuxolimab in advanced cancers. Assay: immunoSEQ multiplex PCR; the TCRdb copy retains only in-frame clones and omits some. The top ten clones hold 1.2% of a sample with tens of thousands of clones, 70% to 90% of them seen once. Sequencing was performed on CD4+ or CD8+ T cells sorted from blood, taken in a trial of the OX40 agonist ivuxolimab. The receptors shown here come from an adult with an advanced solid tumor such as melanoma, head and neck, liver or kidney cancer.

The chain uses TRBV5-1 and TRBJ1-2, with D possibly matching TRBD1 (6 bases). The V gene lost 0 bases and the J gene lost 7 bases, with 16 bases spanning the gap. CDR3 length equals 15 residues. Germline values: CDR1 SGHRS, CDR2 YFSETQ. In nucleotides, the CDR3 is TGCGCCAGCAGCTTGGAGGGGGAGCGTGTCTTTGGCTACACCTTC. Translation: CASSLEGERVFGYTF.

V usage is TRBV21-1 and J usage is TRBJ2-2; the table's D call, TRBD2, was not checked against the DNA. TRBV21-1 is a recognized pseudogene. This CDR3 is 13 amino acids long. The CDR3 nucleotides are TGTGCCAGCAGCCGGGGGGGGCACGGGGAGCTGTTTTTT. This sequence encodes CASSRGGHGELFF.

The chain links TRBV6-6 to TRBJ2-5; D unclear. Trimming removed 6 bases at V and 4 bases at J, with 12 bases between. Germline V CDR1 and CDR2: MNHNY, SVGAGI (reference sequence). The CDR3 covers 13 residues. The CDR3 spells CASSNQMGETQYF. The CDR3 region has the DNA TGTGCCAGCAGCAATCAGATGGGAGAGACCCAGTACTTC.

In its sample, this clone was seen once. The CDR3 protein is CASRRDGAGYEQYF. For the CDR3, the DNA is TGTGCCAGTAGGAGGGACGGAGCTGGCTACGAGCAGTACTTC. V usage is TRBV19 and J usage is TRBJ2-7; D is perhaps TRBD1 or TRBD2 (5 bases each). This CDR3 spans 14 amino acids. The V and J ends lost 6 bases and 3 bases respectively, with 15 bases between them. The germline V gene encodes CDR1 LNHDA and CDR2 SQIVND (reference sequence).

The chain recombines TRBV5-1 with TRBJ1-6; 7 nucleotides agree with TRBD1. There are 15 residues in the CDR3. CDR1 is SGHRS, CDR2 YFSETQ, per germline. With 6 bases clipped from V and 9 bases from J, the junction kept 12 bases outside the gene matches. CDR3 DNA: TGCGCCAGCACCTCCTCAGACAGGGAAACTTCACCCCTCCACTTT. This translates into CASTSSDRETSPLHF.

The chain links TRBV29-1 to TRBJ1-6, with 7 bases that match TRBD1. Trimming cost V 5 bases and J 0 bases; bases outside gene matches: 4. The CDR3 runs 15 residues. The germline CDR1 and CDR2 sequences are SQVTM and ANQGSEA. The CDR3 region has the DNA TGCAGCGTTACACAGGGGAGCTCCTATAATTCACCCCTCCACTTT. Translating it yields CSVTQGSSYNSPLHF.

The V gene is TRBV5-1, the J gene TRBJ2-3; D remains unclear. The CDR3 is made up of 12 amino acids. In germline, CDR1 is SGHRS, CDR2 YFSETQ. V was clipped by 4 bases and J by 0 bases, with 3 bases between them. DNA for the CDR3: TGCGCCAGCAGCGCCAGCACAGATACGCAGTATTTT. Translated: CASSASTDTQYF. The whole variable domain, remainder taken from reference TRBV5-1 and TRBJ2-3, is KAGVTQTPRYLIKTRGQQVTLSCSPISGHRSVSWYQQTPGQGLQFLFEYFSETQRNKGNFPGRFSGRQFSNSRSEMNVSTLELGDSALYLCASSASTDTQYFGPGTRLTVL.

V usage is TRBV11-2 and J usage is TRBJ1-1, with a tentative D call TRBD1 (5 bases). The germline V gene encodes CDR1 SGHAT and CDR2 FQNNGV. CDR3 length: 12 residues. V was clipped by 1 base and J by 9 bases, with 9 bases between them. The DNA for the CDR3 is TGTGCCAGCAGCTTAGCGGGGGATAAAGCTTTCTTT. Its translation is CASSLAGDKAFF. The full variable domain, rest sourced from reference TRBV11-2 and TRBJ1-1, is EAGVAQSPRYKIIEKRQSVAFWCNPISGHATLYWYQQILGQGPKLLIQFQNNGVVDDSQLPKDRFSAERLKGVDSTLKIQPAKLEDSAVYLCASSLAGDKAFFGQGTRLTVV.

The V gene is TRBV30, the J gene TRBJ1-1; perhaps TRBD1 as D (6 bases). The CDR3 loop spans 16 amino acids. Trimming took 3 bases from V and 7 from J, leaving 24 bases between them. Germline CDR1 and CDR2: GTSNPN and SVGIG (reference sequence). The CDR3 loop is CAWRPGDRSGVGEAFF. CDR3 sequence (DNA): TGTGCCTGGAGGCCAGGGGATCGGTCCGGGGTTGGTGAAGCTTTCTTT.

The CDR3 loop is CTSSQEWMGRDSNQPQHF. DNA of the CDR3: TGCACCAGCAGCCAAGAATGGATGGGGCGCGATAGCAATCAGCCCCAGCATTTT. This rearrangement joins TRBV1 to TRBJ1-5; the table's D gene call, TRBD1, was not cross checked with the DNA. TRBV1 is an annotated pseudogene. This CDR3 has 18 amino acids.

The chain employs TRBV7-8 and TRBJ2-5; no clear D gene. Germline V gene data show CDR1 as SGHVS and CDR2 as FQNEAQ. The CDR3 consists of 15 residues. V was clipped by 1 base and J by 4 bases, with 13 bases between them. As DNA, the CDR3 is TGTGCCAGCAGCTTAGACGGCAGTCCGGGAGAGACCCAGTACTTC. Residues: CASSLDGSPGETQYF.

The chain joins TRBV25-1 to TRBJ1-4; TRBD1 agrees at 10 bases. This CDR3 contains 15 residues. Germline V gene lookup returns CDR1 MGHDK and CDR2 SYGVNS. The V gene end was trimmed by 3 bases and the J gene end by 8 bases; junction bases not matched to a gene: 6. This CDR3 is CASSEGTGEGEKLFF. The CDR3 DNA reads as TGTGCCAGCAGTGAGGGGACAGGGGAGGGAGAAAAACTGTTTTTT.

This chain uses TRBV28 with TRBJ1-2; 7 bases are shared with TRBD1. The CDR3 runs 17 residues. Looked up from germline, CDR1 is MDHEN and CDR2 is SYDVKM. With V trimmed by 6 bases and J by 2 bases, 15 bases remained unmatched. The CDR3 sequence: CASSPGQVRNVNYGYTF. CDR3 nucleotides: TGTGCCAGCAGCCCCGGACAGGTTCGGAACGTCAACTATGGCTACACCTTC.

This clone came up a few times. The chain combines TRBV28 with TRBJ1-2, with D possibly matching TRBD1 (5 bases). Trimming left V 6 bases short and J 4 bases short, with 27 bases between. The CDR3 is made up of 18 amino acids. Germline lookup yields CDR1 MDHEN and CDR2 SYDVKM. CDR3 nucleotides: TGTGCCAGCAGGCAGGTCGCAGGGCGCTCATACAACCTCTATGGCTACACCTTC. Amino acid sequence: CASRQVAGRSYNLYGYTF.

This clone was detected only a few times. Other nucleotide sequences from this sample produce the same CDR3. The genes are TRBV30 and TRBJ2-2; 10 bases align to TRBD2. Germline lookup yields CDR1 GTSNPN and CDR2 SVGIG (reference sequence). Trimming at V came to 2 bases and at J to 3 bases, leaving 3 bases not matched to a gene. The length of the CDR3 is 15 residues. CDR3 sequence: CAWSSGRVDTGELFF. As DNA, the CDR3 is TGTGCCTGGAGTAGCGGGAGGGTCGACACCGGGGAGCTGTTTTTT.

This chain uses TRBV4-3 with TRBJ2-2; 10 bases align to TRBD2. CDR1 is LGHNA, CDR2 YSLEER, per germline. This CDR3 contains 16 residues. V dropped 1 base and J dropped 2; count of bases not matched to a gene: 1. The DNA of the CDR3 is TGCGCCAGCAGCCAAGTAGCGGGAGGAAACACCGGGGAGCTGTTTTTT. Translated: CASSQVAGGNTGELFF.

This clone was seen more than once but under ten times. The chain has TRBV28 and TRBJ2-2, with D perhaps matching TRBD1 (6 bases). From germline, CDR1 is MDHEN and CDR2 SYDVKM. The CDR3 contains 19 residues. Trimming cost V 4 bases and J 3 bases, with 24 bases left between them. This chain's CDR3 is CASSSPPGHRRADTGELFF. The CDR3 coding sequence is TGTGCCAGCAGTTCCCCACCGGGACACCGGCGAGCCGACACCGGGGAGCTGTTTTTT.

This clone appeared once. The genes are TRBV29-1 and TRBJ1-5; weak D call: TRBD1 (6 bases). The CDR3 sequence is 14 residues long. CDR1 is SQVTM and CDR2 is ANQGSEA in the germline V gene. Trimming took off 7 bases at V and 0 bases at J, with 13 bases between the two ends. The CDR3 nucleotides read TGCAGCGCCTCAACAGGGATTAGCAATCAGCCCCAGCATTTT. It is translated as CSASTGISNQPQHF.

The chain employs TRBV11-2 and TRBJ1-1, with 8 positions matching TRBD1. The CDR3 covers 14 residues. CDR1 is SGHAT, CDR2 FQNNGV, per germline. The trim removed 5 bases at V and 3 bases at J, leaving 5 bases unmatched. The CDR3 region is CASSPGQGDTEAFF. The DNA for the CDR3 is TGTGCCAGCAGCCCCGGACAGGGTGACACTGAAGCTTTCTTT.

This sequence joins TRBV6-1 and TRBJ1-1; a possible D gene is TRBD1 (5 bases). Deletions cut 6 bases from V and 0 bases from J, with 11 bases between. The CDR3 has 14 amino acids. Germline CDR1 reads MNHNS; CDR2 reads SASEGT. The CDR3 protein is CASRLSGLNTEAFF. DNA of the CDR3: TGTGCCAGCAGGCTGTCGGGACTGAACACTGAAGCTTTCTTT.

This clone was counted between two and nine times. V and J are TRBV7-3 and TRBJ1-1; 7 bases line up with TRBD1. Germline V gene sequence: CDR1 SGHTA, CDR2 FQGTGA. This CDR3 has 14 residues. The ends lost 5 bases at V and 3 bases at J; junction bases unmatched: 6. The CDR3 spells CASSVGTEDTEAFF. In DNA form, the CDR3 reads TGTGCCAGCAGCGTAGGGACAGAGGACACTGAAGCTTTCTTT. The full variable domain, rest sourced from reference TRBV7-3 and TRBJ1-1, is GAGVSQTPSNKVTEKGKYVELRCDPISGHTALYWYRQSLGQGPEFLIYFQGTGAADDSGLPNDRFFAVRPEGSVSTLKIQRTERGDSAVYLCASSVGTEDTEAFFGQGTRLTVV.

This rearrangement joins TRBV9 to TRBJ1-4; 10 nucleotides match TRBD1. Losses at the gene ends were 3 bases for V and 7 bases for J; bases not matched to a gene: 6. CDR3 size: 15 residues. The germline gives CDR1 SGDLS, CDR2 YYNGEE. CDR3 sequence reads: CASSAGDRGGEKLFF. The DNA for the CDR3 is TGTGCCAGCAGCGCGGGGGACAGGGGAGGTGAAAAACTGTTTTTT.

V is TRBV11-1 and J is TRBJ2-2; TRBD2 agrees at 10 bases. The CDR3 runs 18 residues. V trimming: 5 bases; J trimming: 5 bases; junction bases outside the gene matches: 14. Germline CDR1 SGHAT, CDR2 FQDESV (reference sequence). The CDR3 DNA reads as TGTGCCAGCAGCCCAAACCGCCCGACTAGCGGGTCGACCGGGGAGCTGTTTTTT. It encodes CASSPNRPTSGSTGELFF.

V usage is TRBV6-1 and J usage is TRBJ2-3, with TRBD2 matching over 7 bases. J was trimmed by 9 bases and V by 7 bases; bases with no gene match: 7. This CDR3 comprises 12 residues. Germline V gene data show CDR1 as MNHNS and CDR2 as SASEGT. The CDR3 coding sequence is TGTGCCAGCACTCTGACTAGCCCGACGCAGTATTTT. The encoded protein is CASTLTSPTQYF.

J is TRBJ1-2 and V is TRBV6-6; D perhaps matches TRBD1 (6 bases). V shed 6 bases and J shed 4 bases, with 12 bases lying between them. Germline CDR1 and CDR2: MNHNY and SVGAGI (reference sequence). The CDR3 loop spans 13 amino acids. CDR3 bases: TGTGCCAGCAGATCACAGGGTTCCTATGGCTACACCTTC. It yields the protein CASRSQGSYGYTF.

The chain recombines TRBV6-5 with TRBJ1-2, with a possible D match to TRBD1 (5 bases). The V end was cut by 10 bases, the J end by 4 bases, with 7 bases between. CDR3 length equals 10 residues. Germline CDR1 and CDR2: MNHEY and SVGAGI. This CDR3 is CATGIYGYTF. The CDR3 DNA is TGTGCCACAGGGATCTATGGCTACACCTTC.

The chain combines TRBV5-5 with TRBJ1-3; perhaps TRBD1 as D (6 bases). Trimming stripped 0 bases from V and 3 bases from J, with 13 bases between. This CDR3 region has 16 residues. In germline, CDR1 is SGHKS, CDR2 YYEKEE (reference sequence). The CDR3 protein is CASSLGRTADGNTIYF. The CDR3 DNA reads as TGTGCCAGCAGCTTGGGAAGGACAGCTGATGGAAACACCATATATTTT. Supplemented by reference TRBV5-5 and TRBJ1-3, the full variable domain reads DAGVTQSPTHLIKTRGQQVTLRCSPISGHKSVSWYQQVLGQGPQFIFQYYEKEERGRGNFPDRFSARQFPNYSSELNVNALLLGDSALYLCASSLGRTADGNTIYFGEGSWLTVV.

The genes are TRBV4-3 and TRBJ2-3; perhaps TRBD2 as D (7 bases). The CDR3 loop spans 17 amino acids. The germline gives CDR1 LGHNA, CDR2 YSLEER. V lost 1 base, J lost 6 bases, and 20 bases lay in between. The CDR3 bases are TGCGCCAGCAGCCAAGGGGGGGGCGGGATGAGTGGCGATACGCAGTATTTT. It yields the protein CASSQGGGGMSGDTQYF.

This clone was seen only once. The V gene is TRBV11-3, the J gene TRBJ2-2; possibly TRBD1 for D (6 bases). Trimming pared 5 bases from V and 7 bases from J, leaving 11 bases between. The CDR3 has 13 amino acids. Looked up from germline, CDR1 is SGHNT and CDR2 is YENEEA. DNA of the CDR3: TGTGCCAGCAGCCAACTCAGGGGCGGGGAGCTGTTTTTT. It is translated as CASSQLRGGELFF.